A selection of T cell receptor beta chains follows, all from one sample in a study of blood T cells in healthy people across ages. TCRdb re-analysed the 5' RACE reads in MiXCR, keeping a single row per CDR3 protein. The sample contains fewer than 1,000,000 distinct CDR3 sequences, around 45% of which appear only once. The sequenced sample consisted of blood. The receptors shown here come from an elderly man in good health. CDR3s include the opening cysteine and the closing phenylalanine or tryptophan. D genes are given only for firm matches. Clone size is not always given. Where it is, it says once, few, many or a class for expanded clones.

TGTGCCAGCAGTAGTGGGGCCCATGAGCAGTTCTTC CASSSGAHEQFF TRBV12-3/TRBV12-4 - - TRBJ2-1
TGCGCCAGCAGCTTGGAACCGGTTGCGGGGGAGACCCAGTACTTC CASSLEPVAGETQYF TRBV5-1 few - TRBJ2-5
TGTGCCAGCAGTTACTCGAGGGGTATGGGCGGGGAGCTGTTTTTT CASSYSRGMGGELFF TRBV6-5 - - TRBJ2-2
TGTGCCAGCAGCTTAACTATTGACAGGGGTGTTCAAGCTGAGCAGTTCTTC CASSLTIDRGVQAEQFF TRBV7-3 many TRBD1 TRBJ2-1
TGTGCCAGCAGCGGGACCAGGGTAGGGGAAAAACTGTTTTTT CASSGTRVGEKLFF TRBV7-2 few - TRBJ1-4
TGCGCCAGCAGTGCTAGCGGGTTCAATGAGCAGTTCTTC CASSASGFNEQFF TRBV5-1 - TRBD2 TRBJ2-1
TGTGCCTGGAGTGCCGGGTCGGGATCTTACTACGAGCAGTACTTC CAWSAGSGSYYEQYF TRBV30 - - TRBJ2-7
TGTGCCAGCAGTTCCGGGACTTCAACGGAGCAGTACTTC CASSSGTSTEQYF TRBV2 - - TRBJ2-5
TGTGCCAGCAGCAATGACAATAAGCAGTTCTTC CASSNDNKQFF TRBV7-2 - - TRBJ2-1
TGTGCCAGCAGTGAACCGGGACTAGCAGTAGACAATGAGCAGTACTTC CASSEPGLAVDNEQYF TRBV6-1 - TRBD2 TRBJ2-7
TGTGCCAGCAGTTTGGGGCAGGGGGTCACTGAAGCTTTCTTT CASSLGQGVTEAFF TRBV12-3/TRBV12-4 - TRBD1 TRBJ1-1
TGTGCCAGCAGCGAACTACAGGAACTTGGGACCCAGTACTTC CASSELQELGTQYF TRBV9 few - TRBJ2-5
TGTGCCCGCAGCCCCCTCGGAGGGAGACCCTACAATGAGCAGTTCTTC CARSPLGGRPYNEQFF TRBV14 - - TRBJ2-1
TGTGCCAGCAGTTTAGCATCTAGCGGGAATCCGACCACAGATACGCAGTATTTT CASSLASSGNPTTDTQYF TRBV12-3/TRBV12-4 - TRBD2 TRBJ2-3
TGTGCCAGCACCAGAGACAGGAAATATTCACCCCTCCACTTT CASTRDRKYSPLHF TRBV12-3/TRBV12-4 few - TRBJ1-6
TGCGCCAGCGGTGCAGGGGCTCCCACAGATACGCAGTATTTT CASGAGAPTDTQYF TRBV5-1 - - TRBJ2-3
TGCAGCGTGGCTCCGGGACTAGCGGACGATACGCAGTATTTT CSVAPGLADDTQYF TRBV29-1 - TRBD2 TRBJ2-3
TGTGCCAGCAGTCTTGGGACTAGCGGGGCCCTATACAATGAGCAGTTCTTC CASSLGTSGALYNEQFF TRBV27 - TRBD2 TRBJ2-1
TGTGCCAGCAGCTTACGGGCAGGGGGCTCTGGCTACACCTTC CASSLRAGGSGYTF TRBV7-2 - TRBD1 TRBJ1-2
TGTGCCATCAGAGAGCTTTCCGAGCAGTACTTC CAIRELSEQYF TRBV10-3 - - TRBJ2-7
TGTGCCAGCAGCGTAGGGAGGGAACAGGAGCAGTTCTTC CASSVGREQEQFF TRBV11-3 few TRBD2 TRBJ2-1
TGCGCCAGCAGCCAAGTCTATGCGGGAGGGTCAGCAGATACGCAGTATTTT CASSQVYAGGSADTQYF TRBV4-1 - TRBD2 TRBJ2-3
TGTGCCAGCAGTTCAGGGACAGGGCTTCGCTACACCTTC CASSSGTGLRYTF TRBV12-3/TRBV12-4 few TRBD1 TRBJ1-2
TGTGCCAGCAGCTTATCTCTCCGGAAGACTGAAGCTTTCTTT CASSLSLRKTEAFF TRBV7-8 - - TRBJ1-1
TGTGCCTGGAGTCGAGGGACAGGGGGCTCCTACGAGCAGTACTTC CAWSRGTGGSYEQYF TRBV30 - TRBD1 TRBJ2-7
TGTGCCAGCAGTTACACCCCGCAGGGGGACGAGCAGTACTTC CASSYTPQGDEQYF TRBV6-2/TRBV6-3 - TRBD1 TRBJ2-7
TGTGCCAGCACCTGGGACAGTATCACAGATACGCAGTATTTT CASTWDSITDTQYF TRBV2 few TRBD1 TRBJ2-3
TGCGCCAGCAGTGACCCCGTTGGCGACAGCACAGATACGCAGTATTTT CASSDPVGDSTDTQYF TRBV10-2 - - TRBJ2-3
TGTGCCAGCAAGTGGACAGGGCTGACCTACGAGCAGTACTTC CASKWTGLTYEQYF TRBV2 few TRBD1 TRBJ2-7
TGCAGCGTAAAGGCCGGCGGCGGGGGAGAGCAGTACTTC CSVKAGGGGEQYF TRBV29-1 - TRBD2 TRBJ2-7
TGTGCCAGCAGTTACGAGGCTCCCAATGAGCAGTTCTTC CASSYEAPNEQFF TRBV6-2/TRBV6-3 many - TRBJ2-1
TGCAGTGCTGGGACAACGCAGTATTTT CSAGTTQYF TRBV20-1 few - TRBJ2-3
TGTGCCAGCAGCTACCCTTTGGGGGCAGGGTGGGATGAGGAGACCCAGTACTTC CASSYPLGAGWDEETQYF TRBV7-9 few - TRBJ2-5
TGTGCCAGCAGCTTACGTAGCGGGAGGGTACAAGAGACCCAGTACTTC CASSLRSGRVQETQYF TRBV7-2 - TRBD2 TRBJ2-5
TGTGCCAGCAGCGTAGTAGGGGACGGAGAGACCCAGTACTTC CASSVVGDGETQYF TRBV9 - - TRBJ2-5
TGCGCCAGCAGCGCCACAAGACCGTCGTGGACCCAGTACTTC CASSATRPSWTQYF TRBV5-1 - - TRBJ2-5
TGCAGCGCCGATGGACTAGCGGCAATAAATGAGCAGTTCTTC CSADGLAAINEQFF TRBV29-1 - TRBD2 TRBJ2-1
TGTGCCATCAGTGCACTGGCTAAAACAGATACGCAGTATTTT CAISALAKTDTQYF TRBV10-3 - - TRBJ2-3
TGTGCCAGCAGCCGCCGGGACAACTACGAGCAGTACTTC CASSRRDNYEQYF TRBV3-1 - - TRBJ2-7
TGTGCCAGCAGCCAACGGGGGGGGCGTTTGGACACTGAAGCTTTCTTT CASSQRGGRLDTEAFF TRBV14 - - TRBJ1-1
TGTGCCAGCAGTGATCGTGAAAGCACAAGGACGCAGTATTTT CASSDRESTRTQYF TRBV6-1 - - TRBJ2-3
TGTGCCAGCGCTATCGACAGAGCCTACGAGCAGTACTTC CASAIDRAYEQYF TRBV7-9 few - TRBJ2-7
TGCAGTGCTAGAGCCACGACAGGGATGGACTCACCCCTCCACTTT CSARATTGMDSPLHF TRBV20-1 - TRBD1 TRBJ1-6
TGCAGTGCCGACGACGAAGGGACCGGCTACAACAATGAGCAGTTCTTC CSADDEGTGYNNEQFF TRBV20-1 few - TRBJ2-1
TGCAGTGCTAGAGTTGTAGCGGGGGCTTTGACAGATACGCAGTATTTT CSARVVAGALTDTQYF TRBV20-1 - TRBD2 TRBJ2-3
TGTGCCAGCAGACCACAAACAGAGGGTGGAAACACCATATATTTT CASRPQTEGGNTIYF TRBV27 few - TRBJ1-3
TGTGCCAGCAGCGCAAGGGCCCTAAAAGGGGTCGGGTATGGCTACACCTTC CASSARALKGVGYGYTF TRBV21-1 once - TRBJ1-2
TGTGCCAGCACGACAGGGGGGGCAGGGTATGGCTACACCTTC CASTTGGAGYGYTF TRBV28 - TRBD1 TRBJ1-2